Presented here are 18 T cell receptor beta chains from one specimen sequenced in a study of blood T cell repertoires in COVID-19 (dated by TCRdb to about 2020). The library was prepared using the immunoSEQ multiplex PCR assay. Imported from immuneACCESS, the table was reduced by TCRdb to in-frame sequences with V and J called. These copies leave out some clones; in studies compared against another copy, an unresolved V gene accounts for under half, and the cause of the remainder is not known. For this sample the table gives some 180,000 clones, of which approximately 87% were detected only once. The ten largest make up about 20% of the sample. Sequencing was carried out using peripheral blood. The receptors originated from a man between 65 and 80 years old with active or convalescent COVID-19.

This chain joins TRBV6-4 and TRBJ1-6, with D hard to call. V lost 2 bases to trimming and J lost 7 bases, with 9 bases between them. The CDR3 consists of 14 residues. Germline assignment: CDR1 MRHNA and CDR2 SNTAGT. The CDR3 sequence is CASSDRVGNSPLHF. The CDR3 nucleotides read TGTGCCAGCAGTGACCGGGTTGGCAATTCACCCCTCCACTTT.

The J gene is TRBJ1-2, the V gene TRBV5-1, with 7 bases that match TRBD1. CDR1 is SGHRS and CDR2 is YFSETQ in the germline V gene. V gave up 4 bases and J gave up 8 bases; unmatched junction bases: 14. The CDR3 consists of 15 residues. CDR3 sequence: CASSSGWGQTAGYTF. The DNA of the CDR3 is TGCGCCAGCAGCAGTGGGTGGGGACAGACTGCCGGCTACACCTTC.

This clone was detected only once. The J gene is TRBJ1-2, the V gene TRBV12-3 or TRBV12-4; D gene uncertain. The CDR3 consists of 13 residues. Trimming removed 4 bases from V and 11 bases from J, with 17 bases in between. CDR3 DNA: TGTGCCAGCAGTTCACTAAACGGAATGCGGTACACCTTC. This codes for CASSSLNGMRYTF.

The V gene is TRBV30, the J gene TRBJ1-2; D unclear. V was trimmed by 0 bases and J by 3 bases, leaving 8 bases between them. This CDR3 comprises 13 residues. The germline V gene has CDR1 GTSNPN and CDR2 SVGIG (reference sequence). The CDR3 coding sequence is TGTGCCTGGAGTGTACACGGGTACTATGGCTACACCTTC. It translates to CAWSVHGYYGYTF.

The chain combines TRBV12-5 with TRBJ1-3, with TRBD1 matching 9 bases. Trimming took 6 bases from V and 3 from J; bases not matched to a gene: 12. The CDR3 extends over 17 amino acids. In germline, CDR1 is LGHNT, CDR2 FRNRAP. The CDR3 region has the DNA TGTGCTAGTGGCTTACAATCGACAGGGGGAGTTGGAAACACCATATATTTT. Translating it yields CASGLQSTGGVGNTIYF.

The rearrangement links TRBV7-9 to TRBJ1-1, with a possible D match to TRBD1 (5 bases). This CDR3 has 13 residues. The V gene lost 5 bases and the J gene lost 3 bases, with 10 bases spanning the gap. Per germline, CDR1 SEHNR and CDR2 FQNEAQ (reference sequence). CDR3 coding DNA: TGTGCCAGCAGCCCTGACAGCTACACTGAAGCTTTCTTT. Its protein is CASSPDSYTEAFF.

The chain joins TRBV19 to TRBJ1-4, with D tentatively TRBD1 (6 bases). The germline V and J ends were trimmed by 10 bases and 8 bases, with 23 bases remaining between them. CDR3 length equals 15 residues. Germline V gene sequence: CDR1 LNHDA, CDR2 SQIVND (reference sequence). The CDR3 protein is CATKEAYRVGEKLFF. CDR3 bases: TGTGCCACCAAAGAGGCCTACAGGGTAGGCGAAAAACTGTTTTTT.

The table lists this clone with many counts. The V gene is TRBV19, the J gene TRBJ1-1; no clear D gene. CDR1 is LNHDA, CDR2 SQIVND, per germline (reference sequence). V was clipped by 6 bases and J by 3 bases, with 11 bases between them. This CDR3 is built from 13 residues. The chain's CDR3 is CASSHPGHTEAFF. The CDR3 DNA is TGTGCCAGTAGCCATCCTGGGCACACTGAAGCTTTCTTT.

This chain joins TRBV3-1 (or the pseudogene TRBV3-2) and TRBJ2-3; a weak D match, TRBD1 (5 bases). With 4 bases removed from V and 6 bases from J, the gap between germline ends came to 17 bases. CDR1 and CDR2 (germline): LGHDT, YNNKEL (reference sequence). CDR3 size: 15 residues. CDR3 sequence reads: CASSLSRQSGDTQYF. The CDR3 nucleotides read TGTGCCAGCAGCCTTTCCAGACAGTCCGGGGATACGCAGTATTTT.

The rearrangement uses TRBV5-8 and TRBJ2-4; the D gene is possibly TRBD1 (5 bases). Germline loops: CDR1 SGHTS, CDR2 YDEGEE. V was pared by 7 bases and J by 0 bases, with 26 bases between. The CDR3 sequence is 19 residues long. DNA of the CDR3: TGTGCCAGCGCTCGTCCCGGGCCAGGGAACCCTGTAGCCAAAAACATTCAGTACTTC. Translating gives CASARPGPGNPVAKNIQYF.

For this clone: Germline and junction disagree at one end, which may indicate a read error. The gene calls are TRBV5-1 and TRBJ1-1; the D gene is possibly TRBD1 (5 bases). This CDR3 has 15 residues. Germline V gives CDR1 SGHRS, CDR2 YFSETQ. CDR3 residues: CASSPIRGRNPEAFF. CDR3 sequence (DNA): TGCGCCAGCAGCCCGATTAGGGGTAGGAACCCTGAAGCTTTCTTT.

The chain recombines TRBV18 with TRBJ1-5, with 8 bases lining up with TRBD1. This CDR3 is 15 amino acids long. Germline V gives CDR1 KGHSH, CDR2 LQKENI. V lost 6 bases to trimming and J lost 0 bases; unmatched junction nucleotides: 4. CDR3 sequence reads: CASSGQGYSNQPQHF. DNA for the CDR3: TGTGCCAGCTCCGGACAGGGATATAGCAATCAGCCCCAGCATTTT.

The V and J genes are TRBV18 and TRBJ2-7; 9 bases are shared with TRBD1. Looked up from germline, CDR1 is KGHSH and CDR2 is LQKENI. The ends lost 0 bases at V and 9 bases at J; junction bases unmatched: 9. This CDR3 spans 15 amino acids. For the CDR3, the DNA is TGTGCCAGCTCACCACCGGGACAGGGTCAAAGCAGGCAGTACTTC. It translates to CASSPPGQGQSRQYF. Variable domain in full (rest from reference TRBV18 and TRBJ2-7): NAGVMQNPRHLVRRRGQEARLRCSPMKGHSHVYWYRQLPEEGLKFMVYLQKENIIDESGMPKERFSAEFPKEGPSILRIQQVVRGDSAAYFCASSPPGQGQSRQYFGPGTRLTVT.

The chain employs TRBV2 and TRBJ2-7, with TRBD2 identical over 7 bases. The CDR3 length is 14 residues. The germline gives CDR1 SNHLY, CDR2 FYNNEI. V lost 5 bases to trimming and J lost 5 bases; unmatched junction nucleotides: 9. The CDR3 sequence is CASSPVTSFDEQYF. The DNA for the CDR3 is TGTGCCAGCAGTCCGGTGACTAGCTTTGACGAGCAGTACTTC.

The V gene is TRBV19, the J gene TRBJ2-5, with D tentatively TRBD2 (6 bases). From germline, CDR1 is LNHDA and CDR2 SQIVND (reference sequence). The CDR3 spans 14 residues. V was shortened by 5 bases and J by 2 bases, with 12 bases between the two germline ends. The CDR3 DNA reads as TGTGCCAGTAGTCCAGGAGGGGTACAAGAGACCCAGTACTTC. Amino acid sequence: CASSPGGVQETQYF.

There are a few counts of this clone. The V gene is TRBV12-5, the J gene TRBJ2-3, with TRBD1 matching 7 bases. Germline V lookup: CDR1 LGHNT, CDR2 FRNRAP. The trim removed 2 bases at V and 4 bases at J, leaving 12 bases unmatched. The CDR3 has 17 residues. The CDR3 here is CASGLTTGTAISDTQYF. In DNA form, the CDR3 reads TGTGCTAGTGGTTTGACTACCGGGACAGCTATCTCAGATACGCAGTATTTT.

The rearrangement links TRBV18 to TRBJ2-7; 9 bases fit TRBD1. This CDR3 has 14 amino acids. V lost 3 bases and J lost 2; bases outside the gene matches: 2. Germline CDR1 KGHSH, CDR2 LQKENI. The CDR3 is CASSPGQGPYEQYF. In DNA, the CDR3 is TGTGCCAGCTCACCGGGACAGGGACCCTACGAGCAGTACTTC.

This clone was picked up one time. The chain links TRBV3-1 (or the pseudogene TRBV3-2) to TRBJ2-3; 7 bases line up with TRBD2. Germline V lookup: CDR1 LGHDT, CDR2 YNNKEL (reference sequence). This CDR3 has 15 residues. V lost 11 bases and J lost 7; bases outside the gene matches: 18. CDR3 sequence: CASRAATSADYTQYF. The CDR3 DNA reads TGTGCCTCCAGGGCCGCTACTAGCGCGGATTATACGCAGTATTTT.